This entry is about one T cell receptor (beta chain). The antigen this receptor binds is unknown. Libraries were constructed by the immunoSEQ multiplex PCR assay. The multiplex PCR relied on a mix of 60 forward primers for TCR Vbeta segments and 13 reverse primers for TCR Jbeta segments. The CDR3 region of rearranged TCR beta genes was amplified from genomic DNA with a multiplex PCR assay. The amplified TCR beta libraries were sequenced on the Illumina HiSeq System as 87-base-pair reads. The original pipeline was this. Across the 640 or so repertoires, a later analysis counted roughly 77 million unique TCR beta chains, roughly 11 million of which were shared by at least two donors. Raw reads were error-corrected and collapsed into unique sequences by a nearest-neighbor algorithm in which closely related sequences were merged to remove PCR and sequencing errors. To assign V, D and J gene segments, CDR3 sequences were aligned to IMGT reference sequences. Each retained sequence needed at least a six-nucleotide match to both a V gene segment and a J gene segment. A rearrangement counted as productive if the CDR3 had no stop codons and remained in frame with V and J, and every other rearrangement counted as non-productive. CDR3 was defined by IMGT convention, running from the second conserved V-encoded cysteine to the conserved J-encoded phenylalanine. The earlier analysis of some 580 of the donors excluded any sequence lacking an unambiguous match to a single V gene segment. An earlier analysis of fewer than 750 of the donors called V segments functional above 56.7% productive rearrangements and segregating when the between-donor standard deviation exceeded 5%. To diagnose cytomegalovirus status from the catalog of TCR beta chain sequences, a statistical classification framework was built. In a later analysis, V and J genes were assigned by comparing TCR nucleotide sequences against IMGT/GENE-DB human TR gene sequences. In a later analysis, CDR3 sequences and most-parsimonious VDJ recombination scenarios were assigned using the TCRdist pipeline. In a later analysis, every TCR beta chain was defined by the combination of its CDR3 amino acid sequence and its V-gene family, and reads without a unique V-gene family were dropped. In a later analysis, approximately 640 highly shared, low-generation-probability nucleotide sequences were removed to address suspected cross-contamination and a sequencing artifact. A later analysis calculated a clonal expansion index for each public chain from normalized within-repertoire ranks of inferred template counts. A later analysis computed generation probabilities with a VDJ recombination model fitted to out-of-frame rearrangements, and checked the results against IGoR. In a later analysis, TCR-TCR, TCR-HLA and TCR-CMV co-occurrence was scored with hypergeometric tests, and a repertoire-size bias correction was applied to TCR pairs. To estimate false discovery rates, a later analysis permuted the HLA or CMV assignments 20 times. In a later analysis, co-occurring TCRs were grouped with DBSCAN, and TCRdist sequence similarity was added when clustering was performed within HLA-allele-positive subsets. Co-occurrence clustering excluded repertoires with fewer than 30,000 or more than 120,000 public chains, plus five with anomalous nucleotide sharing. TCRdb took over this immuneACCESS table, retaining in-frame rearrangements with V and J assigned. Such tables are incomplete; in checked studies, under half of the missing clones stem from an unresolved V gene, and the remainder is unexplained. That table supplies the V and J calls and clone size; D and trimming were determined from the DNA. This sample's listing comprises 100,000 to 150,000 clones. The ten top clones hold over 0.8% of the sample.

Taken from cysteine to phenylalanine, the CDR3 has 14 residues. The kept DNA is CDR3 alone, 42 bases in frame from the first base. CDR1 SNHLY and CDR2 FYNNEI are derived from the germline V gene. The germline V and J ends show losses of 6 bases and 0 bases respectively, and no gene match explains 4 bases of the junction. These data come from a study of cytomegalovirus exposure and HLA in healthy donors (dated by TCRdb to between 2016 and 2019). About the study as a whole: In an earlier analysis of fewer than 750 of the donors, 250 to 300 Gb of sequence data and approximately 100 million unique TCR beta sequences from about 179 million T cells were reported. An early release covering about 600 HLA-typed donors comprised 250 to 350 gigabases of sequencing data and around 80 million unique TCR sequences. The genetic ancestry cluster associated with self-reported Caucasian donors included roughly four fifths of the approximately 400 genotyped donors. The study aimed to test whether cataloging public T cell receptors could reveal signatures of past pathogen exposure. The T cell repertoires of some 700 subjects were profiled by immunosequencing and related to cytomegalovirus serostatus. Along with the roughly 610-subject first cohort, a separate validation cohort of more than 90 different subjects was used. To predict cytomegalovirus infection status, the study combined high-throughput TCR immunosequencing, statistical association of individual TCRs with disease status, and machine learning. To study patterns of TCR occurrence, a later analysis re-analyzed previously published TCR beta repertoires from several hundred donors and added high-resolution HLA genotyping. The later analysis used no new phenotypic data to find candidate immune exposures, relying instead on TCR beta sequences and their occurrence across donors. To decide whether each TCR beta V gene segment behaved as functional or pseudogenic, an earlier analysis of approximately 590 of the donors relied on high-throughput TCR beta sequencing. Donor age, sex, ethnicity and CMV serostatus were collected together with the repertoire data. A later genetic analysis took genome-wide SNP genotypes for about three fifths of the 666 donors and used that subset as a discovery cohort. All discovery cohort repertoires had been generated on a single sequencing platform. HLA typing covered class I and class II loci at four-digit resolution. The number of donors typed differed by locus, with about 629-640 for A, B, C, DRB1 and DQB1, roughly 520 for DQA1, over 600 for DPA1, and about 450 for DPB1. Roughly five DR-DQ haplotypes were handled as single units for association and clustering because linkage in the cohort was strong. On average, roughly 250,000 unique TCR beta nucleotide sequences were sequenced per donor among a few hundred genotyped donors of the cohort, with roughly 18% of those sequences being non-productive. Paper-wide results and their limitations: The earlier analysis of almost 600 of the donors excluded some 16 rarely observed V segments, including chromosome 9 orphons, because counts were too low. Only TCR beta chains were sequenced in this cohort, and the absence of alpha or paired-chain data limited detectable features. A later genetic analysis reported fewer N-insertions in productive TCRs among donors in an Asian-associated ancestry cluster than the roughly 720-donor mean. A later analysis reported that several top co-occurrence clusters appeared linked to parvovirus B19, influenza, CMV and Epstein-Barr virus. In a later genetic analysis, a missense DCLRE1C variant was associated with V-gene and J-gene trimming of TCR beta chains, and the association was replicated in an independent cohort. Most TCR sequences were seen in very few donors, while some public TCRs were found in many individuals. Because HLA typing was missing for some donors at each locus, association tests included only the typed subset. Some IMGT-functional V segments, including TRBV6-2 and TRBV6-3, could not be told apart with the 87-base-pair reads, so those segments were excluded. Roughly uniform sequencing depth across donors was assumed in presence/absence analyses, although this assumption may not hold. The sequencing pipeline was judged likely to have produced a cluster of highly shared sequence variants as a technical artifact. Specific HLA alleles were associated with 15,000 to 20,000 TCR beta sequences at a false discovery rate of 0.05 in a later analysis. The only immune exposure information available for the cohort was CMV serostatus. Correlated functional status among segregating V segments might reflect linkage disequilibrium, but an unknown experimental factor could not be ruled out. According to a later analysis, TCR association rates differed among HLA loci, with DRB1 alleles showing the most associated TCRs and HLA-C alleles showing the fewest. According to the authors, the approach could potentially be generalized to other disease states and immunological phenotypes. A later analysis found that HLA-associated TCR beta chains were more clonally expanded and had lower generation probabilities than equally common non-associated chains. A total of 150 to 200 TCR beta chains were listed by the study as associated with cytomegalovirus. A later analysis found that most CMV-associated TCR beta chains appeared HLA-restricted, with HLA associations seemingly driven largely by CMV exposure. A further reported finding was that TCR beta sequences accurately predicted the HLA-A and HLA-B alleles for most subjects in the first cohort. The classifier was reported to diagnose cytomegalovirus status with high specificity and sensitivity in both the original cohort and the validation cohort. Strong co-occurrence of HLA alleles, especially DR and DQ, made assigning TCR associations to individual alleles difficult. In an earlier analysis of fewer than 700 of the donors, most TCR beta V segments appeared in productive rearrangements about 87% or about 30% of the time, broadly matching IMGT annotations. Three of the identified cytomegalovirus-associated TCR beta chains were confirmed in vitro to be specific for cytomegalovirus antigens.

The cohort was made up of 666 healthy bone marrow donors. At the time of sampling, every cohort member was nominally healthy, though immune exposures that went unrecorded were likely present. The donor tested CMV seronegative and was one of the 352 seronegative cohort members. Each donor provided a peripheral blood sample, and peripheral blood mononuclear cells were used for TCR beta sequencing. The Qiagen DNeasy Blood Extraction Kit was used to extract genomic DNA from the blood cell samples. The sequence came from a man aged 18 to 30 in good health and CMV-seronegative. The rearranged chain carries TRBV2 and TRBJ2-7, and 8 junction bases match TRBD1. What was sequenced was PBMCs. The nucleotides read TGTGCCAGCAGAAGACAGGGGTCCTCCTACGAGCAGTACTTC. It is translated as CASRRQGSSYEQYF.